This T cell receptor beta chain was recovered during a study of human T cells and chemical hapten exposure. V lost 7 bases and J 5 bases, leaving 9 bases between the germline ends. Germline CDR1 SQVTM, CDR2 ANQGSEA. CDR3 size: 10 residues. The time point here: patch test 2, 6 weeks after DPC sensitization. Sample treatment: therapeutic diphenylcyclopropenone sensitization with weekly scalp DPC. The study enrolled 18 to 70-year-old alopecia patients suitable for DPC. The authors' total RNA extraction used unfractionated whole blood. Individual cDNA molecules each carried unique molecular identifiers attached by the library. Authors' data handling: The number of TCRs in each sample had a median of approximately 95,000 and spanned roughly 23,224 to 750,000. MiXCR, applied by TCRdb to the RACE reads, yields one record per CDR3 protein. In this record, the V and J calls reflect TCRdb's handling and not the investigators' own analysis. The sample has around 80,000 distinct CDR3 sequences, 6.5% to 8% seen once.

The specimen was whole blood, collected in connection with sensitization to the hapten diphenylcyclopropenone (DPC). The TCR sequence derives from a woman aged 25 to 39 with alopecia areata. Some clones in this sample may be carry-over from other donors' samples. The chain employs TRBV29-1 and TRBJ2-7; maybe TRBD1 (6 bases). CDR3 DNA: TGCAGCGCTACAGGGAACGAGCAGTACTTC. It yields the protein CSATGNEQYF.